The T cell receptor beta chain described here comes from a study of blood T cell dynamics during melanoma immunotherapy. Study outcomes and limitations: At W3, later disease-control patients showed bifurcated PBMC repertoire changes, unlike progressors.

Each bulk PBMC sample had roughly 0.35 ug DNA loaded. TCRdb's table, derived via immunoSEQ multiplex PCR, lists solely in-frame clones and lacks some. This repertoire shows about 6,000 clones, about 82% found once; its top ten account for roughly 35%. Turning to this clone: Antigen unknown.

Time point defined: week 3, after first cycle of checkpoint inhibitor. CDR1 is MGHRA and CDR2 is YSYEKL in the germline V gene. The V and J ends lost 1 base and 8 bases respectively, with 9 bases between them. The CDR3 runs to 14 residues. The clonotype was recovered from a human donor with melanoma. The rearrangement joins TRBV4-1 to TRBJ1-6, with unresolved D. Here the sequenced sample was blood, taken from a patient treated with checkpoint blockade. In DNA form, the CDR3 reads TGCGCCAGCAGCCAAGGGCGGAGGGATTCACCCCTCCACTTT. This encodes CASSQGRRDSPLHF.